This entry describes one T cell receptor beta chain. Trimming took 6 bases from V and 4 from J, leaving 12 bases between them. This CDR3 is built from 13 residues. Per germline, CDR1 MGHDK and CDR2 SYGVNS. TCRdb's copy holds only in-frame clones and misses some; the assay was immunoSEQ multiplex PCR. Of approximately 1.1 million clones listed, approximately 80% are singletons. Caucasian adults living in Nashville, Tennessee, provided all samples. This entry is derived from a study of shared clonotypes between healthy human individuals. Whole-study context: Each donor's CD8 memory used one plate, CD8 naive two, each CD4 subset three.

The sequence was collected from a man between 18 and 35 years old in good health. Some clones in this sample may be carry-over from other donors' samples. Sequencing was done on a sample of memory CD4+ T cells from PBMCs. As to subset: CD45RA-negative fraction. V and J are TRBV25-1 and TRBJ2-5, with D perhaps matching TRBD2 (5 bases). The CDR3 loop reads CASRLGSRETQYF. The CDR3 region has the DNA TGTGCCAGCAGACTAGGGTCTCGAGAGACCCAGTACTTC.